This T cell receptor beta chain was sequenced for a study of blood T cell repertoires in COVID-19. Germline V gene lookup returns CDR1 MNHEY and CDR2 SVGEGT. This CDR3 is built from 14 residues. V shed 6 bases and J shed 5 bases, with 14 bases lying between them. Authors' methods: Scientists estimated how many nucleated cells there were by amplifying reference gene primers. Using immunoSEQ multiplex PCR, the repertoire was profiled, and TCRdb retains in-frame clones only, with some absent. V, J and clone size derive from that table, while D and trimming were established from the DNA sequence. The sample comprises 25,000 to 35,000 clones, roughly 82% of which are singletons, and roughly 13% rests with the top ten.

The chain is built from TRBV6-2 or TRBV6-3 and TRBJ1-5; D might be TRBD1 (6 bases). Material for sequencing was peripheral blood. The origin of this receptor is a human donor in a cohort sampled during active COVID-19. CDR3 coding DNA: TGTGCCAGCAGCCTGGGGGACAATCATCAGCCCCAGCATTTT. Its translation is CASSLGDNHQPQHF.